A selection of T cell receptor beta chains follows, all from one sample in a study of T cells expressing NK-cell markers. TCRdb reanalyzed the 5' RACE reads, giving one entry per CDR3 protein sequence and no DNA. With about 380,000 distinct CDR3 sequences in the sample, the ten largest clones hold 5.2%. The sequencing input was blood T cells: a sorted CD56 or NKG2C T cell subset, CD4+ or CD8+ T cells, or bulk PBMC T cells (not recorded which). The origin of the receptors is a man aged 18-69 years in good health. Each CDR3 is given with its conserved first and last residue.

TRBV5-1	TRBJ2-5	CASRTGLWETQYF
TRBV7-8	TRBJ2-1	CASSRMVTSGDLNNEQFF
TRBV5-5	TRBJ2-2	CASSPRTGETGELFF
TRBV4-1	TRBJ1-1	CASSQDGTGRPNTEAFF
TRBV15	TRBJ2-1	CATSILSPGLAGGDEQFF
TRBV4-2	TRBJ2-3	CASSKTSVLSTDTQYF
TRBV11-2	TRBJ2-7	CASSLSRGTKGFYEQYF
TRBV6-1	TRBJ1-6	CASSADSGSSYNSPLHF
TRBV12-3/TRBV12-4	TRBJ2-1	CASSISSGDEQFF
TRBV20-1	TRBJ2-7	CSARLTGGVYEQYF
TRBV7-9	TRBJ2-5	CASSVIIGSQETQYF
TRBV7-9	TRBJ2-4	CASSLASVAKNIQYF
TRBV20-1	TRBJ2-7	CSALPTLNRGRSSYEQYF
TRBV20-1	TRBJ2-5	CSAKGVSIETQYF
TRBV24-1	TRBJ2-7	CATSDQREQYF
TRBV23-1	TRBJ2-5	CASIQREGGAYQETQYF
TRBV7-2	TRBJ2-3	CASSMPGGSTDTQYF
TRBV6-1	TRBJ2-6	CASTRYSGGASGANVLTF
TRBV7-2	TRBJ2-4	CASSFIDRVNIQYF
TRBV4-2	TRBJ2-2	CASSLGSGVNTGELFF
TRBV18	TRBJ2-4	CASSPGLAVAKNIQYF
TRBV5-1	TRBJ2-5	CASTGLAGGGETQYF